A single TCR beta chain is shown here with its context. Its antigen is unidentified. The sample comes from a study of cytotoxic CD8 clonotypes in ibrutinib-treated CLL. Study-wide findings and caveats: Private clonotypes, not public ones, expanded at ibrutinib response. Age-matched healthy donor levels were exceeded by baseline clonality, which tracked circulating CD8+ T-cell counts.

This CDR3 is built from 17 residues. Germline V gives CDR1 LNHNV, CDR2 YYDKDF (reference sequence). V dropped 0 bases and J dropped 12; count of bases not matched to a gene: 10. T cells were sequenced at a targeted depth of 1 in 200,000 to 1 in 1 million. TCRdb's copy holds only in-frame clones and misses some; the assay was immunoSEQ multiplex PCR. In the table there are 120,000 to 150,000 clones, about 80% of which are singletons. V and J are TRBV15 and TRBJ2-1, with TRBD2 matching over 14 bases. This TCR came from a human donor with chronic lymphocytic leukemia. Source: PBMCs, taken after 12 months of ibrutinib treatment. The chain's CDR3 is CATSRDEGTSGRSGQFF. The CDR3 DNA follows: TGTGCCACCAGCAGAGATGAGGGGACTAGCGGGAGATCGGGGCAGTTCTTC. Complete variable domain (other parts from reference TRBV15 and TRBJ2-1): DAMVIQNPRYQVTQFGKPVTLSCSQTLNHNVMYWYQQKSSQAPKLLFHYYDKDFNNEADTPDNFQSRRPNTSFCFLDIRSPGLGDTAMYLCATSRDEGTSGRSGQFFGPGTRLTVL.